The 10 T cell receptor beta chains given below trace back to one sample, sequenced in a study of beta chain features in type 1 diabetes. Overall study results and limits: Within each of all four CD4+ subsets, Type 1 diabetes patients had TCRB CDR3s that were moderately but significantly shorter.

For these receptors, no antigen is known. Expressed TCRB transcripts were sequenced after all isolated RNA was converted to cDNA. The assay was immunoSEQ multiplex PCR, and TCRdb's table has in-frame clones only and misses some. The sample has around 650,000 clones; around 11% are singletons. Sequenced input: naive CD4+ T cells from blood. These TCRs come from a man under 40 with type 1 diabetes.

This clone has more than one count but fewer than ten. The J gene is TRBJ2-7, the V gene TRBV20-1, with D unclear. Germline CDR1 DFQATT, CDR2 SNEGSKA (reference sequence). There are 11 residues in the CDR3. Trimming removed 3 bases from V and 6 bases from J, with 9 bases in between. CDR3 in amino acids: CSARSNFEQYF. The CDR3 nucleotides are TGCAGTGCTAGGTCCAACTTCGAGCAGTACTTC.

This clone has a handful of counts. The V call is TRBV7-9, the J call TRBJ2-3; the D gene could be TRBD1 or TRBD2 (6 bases each). CDR1 is SEHNR, CDR2 FQNEAQ, per germline (reference sequence). The CDR3 length is 13 residues. The germline V and J ends were trimmed by 3 bases and 6 bases, with 10 bases remaining between them. DNA of the CDR3: TGTGCCAGCAGCTTGGGGGGCCGGGATACGCAGTATTTT. Protein: CASSLGGRDTQYF.

The rearrangement joins TRBV4-3 to TRBJ2-2; D may be TRBD1 (5 bases). This CDR3 has 17 amino acids. From germline, CDR1 is LGHNA and CDR2 YSLEER. The germline V and J ends were trimmed by 1 base and 2 bases, with 14 bases remaining between them. CDR3 sequence (DNA): TGCGCCAGCAGCCAAGGGGTACGACAGCTTAACACCGGGGAGCTGTTTTTT. Its translation: CASSQGVRQLNTGELFF.

The chain combines TRBV11-2 with TRBJ2-5, with a weak D call TRBD2 (5 bases). Germline V gives CDR1 SGHAT, CDR2 FQNNGV. The CDR3 covers 13 residues. The ends were cut back, 2 bases at V and 2 bases at J, with 6 bases in the middle. The CDR3 DNA is TGTGCCAGCAGCTTAAGAGGGCAAGAGACCCAGTACTTC. Amino acids: CASSLRGQETQYF.

The rearrangement uses TRBV6-4 and TRBJ2-3; 10 nucleotides line up with TRBD1. CDR3 length: 15 amino acids. V shed 6 bases, J shed 2 bases, and the junction held 5 bases outside the gene matches. Per the germline V gene, CDR1 is MRHNA and CDR2 is SNTAGT. Here the CDR3 DNA reads TGTGCCAGCAGCTTGGGACAGGGGAACACAGATACGCAGTATTTT. It encodes CASSLGQGNTDTQYF.

This clone was picked up a small number of times. The rearrangement joins TRBV7-3 to TRBJ1-4, with 7 bases aligning to TRBD1. The CDR3 sequence is 15 residues long. The V gene end was trimmed by 5 bases and the J gene end by 0 bases; junction bases not matched to a gene: 3. Germline CDR1 SGHTA, CDR2 FQGTGA. The CDR3 sequence is CASSRGTATNEKLFF. CDR3 nucleotide sequence: TGTGCCAGCAGCCGAGGGACAGCAACTAATGAAAAACTGTTTTTT. The whole variable domain, filled in from reference TRBV7-3 and TRBJ1-4, reads GAGVSQTPSNKVTEKGKYVELRCDPISGHTALYWYRQSLGQGPEFLIYFQGTGAADDSGLPNDRFFAVRPEGSVSTLKIQRTERGDSAVYLCASSRGTATNEKLFFGSGTQLSVL.

This clone turned up a few times. The rearrangement uses TRBV5-4 and TRBJ2-5; a possible D gene is TRBD1 (6 bases). This CDR3 has 15 amino acids. The V gene's germline CDR1 is SGHNT and CDR2 YYREEE (reference sequence). V was clipped by 4 bases and J by 2 bases, with 15 bases between them. The CDR3 sequence is CASSPTGTQQETQYF. The CDR3 nucleotides read TGTGCCAGCAGCCCCACCGGGACACAGCAAGAGACCCAGTACTTC.

This clone has only a few counts. J is TRBJ2-3 and V is TRBV28; D perhaps matches TRBD1 (6 bases). Trimming removed 6 bases at V and 3 bases at J, with 13 bases between. CDR3 length equals 14 residues. Germline V gene data show CDR1 as MDHEN and CDR2 as SYDVKM. The CDR3 DNA sequence: TGTGCCAGCAGCTCTATAGGGGGAACAGATACGCAGTATTTT. Protein product: CASSSIGGTDTQYF.

Turning to this clone: Different DNA sequences within this sample yield the same CDR3. The chain joins TRBV29-1 to TRBJ2-7, with 9 nucleotides matching TRBD2. The CDR3 sequence is 14 residues long. Germline values: CDR1 SQVTM, CDR2 ANQGSEA. V gave up 4 bases and J gave up 2 bases; unmatched junction bases: 6. The CDR3 reads CSVAAGGGTYEQYF. CDR3 DNA sequence: TGCAGCGTTGCGGCGGGGGGGGGCACCTACGAGCAGTACTTC.

This clone was observed a few times. Different DNA sequences within this sample yield the same CDR3. The genes are TRBV18 and TRBJ1-4; D remains ambiguous. Trimming stripped 2 bases from V and 7 bases from J, with 5 bases between. There are 12 residues in the CDR3. Germline V gives CDR1 KGHSH, CDR2 LQKENI. DNA for the CDR3: TGTGCCAGCTCACCAGTAGGTGAAAAACTGTTTTTT. Protein: CASSPVGEKLFF.